The entry below gives a single T cell receptor (beta chain) sequence along with its context. This record belongs to a study of blood T cell repertoires in COVID-19. Study-wide background: Sites in the United States, Italy and Spain provided acute and convalescent COVID-19 samples. Sample material is recorded as cDNA or gDNA derived from T cells, B-cell-depleted T cells, or PBMCs.

V was pared by 7 bases and J by 2 bases, with 18 bases between. Per the germline V gene, CDR1 is MNHEY and CDR2 is SVGAGI. The CDR3 consists of 15 residues. This table comes from immunoSEQ multiplex PCR, and its TCRdb copy is limited to in-frame clones, with some not included. The top ten clones hold over 9.5% of a sample with some 120,000 clones, approximately 80% of them seen once. The sequencing input was peripheral blood. The sequence was collected from a human donor in a cohort sampled during active COVID-19. The rearrangement links TRBV6-5 to TRBJ2-7; tentatively, D is TRBD1 (6 bases). The CDR3 sequence is CASKQGTTPTYEQYF. In DNA form, the CDR3 reads TGTGCCAGCAAACAGGGAACGACACCCACCTACGAGCAGTACTTC.